A single T cell receptor beta chain is shown here with its context. This entry is derived from a study of T-cell reconstitution after alpha-beta-depleted transplantation in children. During its preparation, the TCRbeta library received unique molecular identifiers. A single record per CDR3 protein comes from TCRdb applying MiXCR to the PCR reads. This repertoire shows 440,000 or so distinct CDR3 sequences, roughly 11% found once; its top ten account for roughly 5%. V dropped 1 base and J dropped 5; count of bases not matched to a gene: 7. The length of the CDR3 is 17 residues. Germline V lookup: CDR1 MGHRA, CDR2 YSYEKL.

The chain joins TRBV4-1 to TRBJ2-7; 14 bases agree with TRBD2. Sequencing used PBMCs from the stem cell graft donor, obtained from the stem cell graft. The clonotype comes from a human donor who donated a stem cell graft to a child with acute myeloid leukemia. CDR3 coding DNA: TGCGCCAGCAGCCAAGCGACTAGCGGGAGGGCCTTAAACGAGCAGTACTTC. As protein: CASSQATSGRALNEQYF.